Listed below are T cell receptor beta chains from one sample, sequenced in a study of CD8 T cells in ankylosing spondylitis. Via MiXCR, TCRdb re-called the 5' RACE reads, giving one row per CDR3 protein. This sample has just under 550,000 distinct CDR3 sequences; about 13% occur once, and the top ten carry nearly 7%. Sequenced: blood, either unsorted or a sorted T cell fraction (not recorded which). These receptors all stem from a male donor with ankylosing spondylitis. Each CDR3 is given with its conserved first and last residue. Fields, in order: D gene, V gene, clone size, J gene, CDR3 length, CDR3 DNA, CDR3 protein. D genes are given only for firm matches. Where a row states a size, it is once, few, many or the class of an expanded clone; other rows omit it.

d_gene: NA
v_gene: TRBV20-1
abundance: NA
j_gene: TRBJ1-3
len: 16
CDR3nt: TGCAGTGCTAGAGCGCCGGGGACCTCCTCTGGAAACACCATATATTTT
CDR3aa: CSARAPGTSSGNTIYF

d_gene: NA
v_gene: TRBV7-8
abundance: few
j_gene: TRBJ1-1
len: 14
CDR3nt: TGTGCCAGCAGCTTAAACCCCCGGGACACTGAAGCTTTCTTT
CDR3aa: CASSLNPRDTEAFF

d_gene: TRBD2
v_gene: TRBV7-9
abundance: few
j_gene: TRBJ2-1
len: 14
CDR3nt: TGTGCCAGCAGCCATAGCGGGAGAGTCTACGAGCAGTTCTTC
CDR3aa: CASSHSGRVYEQFF

d_gene: NA
v_gene: TRBV5-1
abundance: many
j_gene: TRBJ2-5
len: 14
CDR3nt: TGTGCCAGCAGCTTAGGGAGGGGGGGAGAGACCCAGTACTTC
CDR3aa: CASSLGRGGETQYF

d_gene: NA
v_gene: TRBV12-3/TRBV12-4
abundance: NA
j_gene: TRBJ1-1
len: 18
CDR3nt: TGTGCCAGCAGCGGGGGGCACAATAAAAGGGGATGGAACACTGAAGCTTTCTTT
CDR3aa: CASSGGHNKRGWNTEAFF

d_gene: TRBD2
v_gene: TRBV29-1
abundance: many
j_gene: TRBJ2-1
len: 15
CDR3nt: TGCAGTCTCTGGGGGTCTAGCGGGAGTGACAATGAGCAGTTCTTC
CDR3aa: CSLWGSSGSDNEQFF

d_gene: NA
v_gene: TRBV24-1
abundance: NA
j_gene: TRBJ2-1
len: 16
CDR3nt: TGTGCCACCAGTGATCCTCAGAGGGGGGGGGTCAATGAGCAGTTCTTC
CDR3aa: CATSDPQRGGVNEQFF

d_gene: NA
v_gene: TRBV20-1
abundance: few
j_gene: TRBJ1-2
len: 11
CDR3nt: TGCACCGTCCCACGCGGCTATGGCTACACCTTC
CDR3aa: CTVPRGYGYTF

d_gene: TRBD2
v_gene: TRBV2
abundance: NA
j_gene: TRBJ2-2
len: 17
CDR3nt: TGTGCCAGCAGTGAATTCCAGCGGGAGGGCCGTGGCGGGGAGCTGTTTTTT
CDR3aa: CASSEFQREGRGGELFF

d_gene: NA
v_gene: TRBV12-3/TRBV12-4
abundance: NA
j_gene: TRBJ2-5
len: 15
CDR3nt: TGTGCCAGCAGTTCTGGGCCCAGGGTGGGAGAGACCCAGTACTTC
CDR3aa: CASSSGPRVGETQYF

d_gene: NA
v_gene: TRBV3-1
abundance: many
j_gene: TRBJ1-5
len: 15
CDR3nt: TGTGCCAGCAGCCCTTCCCGTGGTAGCAATCAGCCCCAGCATTTT
CDR3aa: CASSPSRGSNQPQHF

d_gene: NA
v_gene: TRBV6-1
abundance: many
j_gene: TRBJ1-2
len: 13
CDR3nt: TGTGCCAGCAGTCAAGGACGGAACTATGGCTACACCTTC
CDR3aa: CASSQGRNYGYTF

d_gene: NA
v_gene: TRBV19
abundance: few
j_gene: TRBJ2-5
len: 15
CDR3nt: TGTGCCAGTAGTTCAACCGGGCTACCTCAAGAGACCCAGTACTTC
CDR3aa: CASSSTGLPQETQYF

d_gene: NA
v_gene: TRBV6-4
abundance: NA
j_gene: TRBJ2-1
len: 15
CDR3nt: TGTGCCAGCAGCAGAGAACCGAGCTCCTACAATGAGCAGTTCTTC
CDR3aa: CASSREPSSYNEQFF

d_gene: TRBD2
v_gene: TRBV5-1
abundance: few
j_gene: TRBJ2-1
len: 14
CDR3nt: TGCGCCAGCAGGACTAGCGGGAGGCATAATGAGCAGTTCTTC
CDR3aa: CASRTSGRHNEQFF

d_gene: TRBD2
v_gene: TRBV20-1
abundance: many
j_gene: TRBJ2-6
len: 20
CDR3nt: TGCAGTGCTAGAGATGCGAGACTAGCGGGAGGATGGTCTGGGGCCAACGTCCTGACTTTC
CDR3aa: CSARDARLAGGWSGANVLTF

d_gene: NA
v_gene: TRBV5-1
abundance: many
j_gene: TRBJ2-3
len: 14
CDR3nt: TGCGCCAGCAGCTTGGAGTGGGGTACAGATACGCAGTATTTT
CDR3aa: CASSLEWGTDTQYF

d_gene: NA
v_gene: TRBV29-1
abundance: few
j_gene: TRBJ1-5
len: 13
CDR3nt: TGCAGCGTTGCCGATCACTTGGATCAGCCCCAGCATTTT
CDR3aa: CSVADHLDQPQHF

d_gene: TRBD2
v_gene: TRBV14
abundance: NA
j_gene: TRBJ2-1
len: 17
CDR3nt: TGTGCCAGCAGCCAGGGGACTAGCGGGAGGGCCGGGTATGAGCAGTTCTTC
CDR3aa: CASSQGTSGRAGYEQFF

d_gene: TRBD2
v_gene: TRBV29-1
abundance: many
j_gene: TRBJ2-3
len: 15
CDR3nt: TGCAGCGCCTTGAAGGCGGGAGGACACACAGATACGCAGTATTTT
CDR3aa: CSALKAGGHTDTQYF

d_gene: TRBD1
v_gene: TRBV20-1
abundance: few
j_gene: TRBJ1-4
len: 12
CDR3nt: TGCAGTGCCGGGACAGCGGGGGAAAAACTGTTTTTT
CDR3aa: CSAGTAGEKLFF

d_gene: TRBD2
v_gene: TRBV20-1
abundance: few
j_gene: TRBJ2-5
len: 15
CDR3nt: TGCAGTGCTTTTCAGACTAGCGGGCCTGTAGAGACCCAGTACTTC
CDR3aa: CSAFQTSGPVETQYF

d_gene: NA
v_gene: TRBV5-1
abundance: many
j_gene: TRBJ1-1
len: 14
CDR3nt: TGCGCCAGCACCACACAGGGAGAGGGAACTGAAGCTTTCTTT
CDR3aa: CASTTQGEGTEAFF

d_gene: NA
v_gene: TRBV29-1
abundance: NA
j_gene: TRBJ1-6
len: 13
CDR3nt: TGCAGCGTTGGGAGGGGAGGGAATTCACCCCTCCACTTT
CDR3aa: CSVGRGGNSPLHF

d_gene: NA
v_gene: TRBV20-1
abundance: many
j_gene: TRBJ2-3
len: 13
CDR3nt: TGCAGTGCCGGGGCGCCTGGCACAGATACGCAGTATTTT
CDR3aa: CSAGAPGTDTQYF

d_gene: NA
v_gene: TRBV29-1
abundance: many
j_gene: TRBJ2-1
len: 15
CDR3nt: TGCAGCGTTGCGGGGACACCAAGCTCCTACAATGAGCAGTTCTTC
CDR3aa: CSVAGTPSSYNEQFF

d_gene: NA
v_gene: TRBV28
abundance: NA
j_gene: TRBJ1-1
len: 16
CDR3nt: TGTGCCAGCATCGAGCTGGAAGGCCAGGGAAGGACTGAAGCTTTCTTT
CDR3aa: CASIELEGQGRTEAFF

d_gene: NA
v_gene: TRBV11-2
abundance: NA
j_gene: TRBJ1-1
len: 14
CDR3nt: TGTGCCAGCAGCTTCGGCAGGGAGATCACTGAAGCTTTCTTT
CDR3aa: CASSFGREITEAFF

d_gene: NA
v_gene: TRBV24-1
abundance: NA
j_gene: TRBJ1-5
len: 14
CDR3nt: TGTGCCACCAGTAATTCATATAGCAATCAGCCCCAGCATTTT
CDR3aa: CATSNSYSNQPQHF

d_gene: TRBD1
v_gene: TRBV7-8
abundance: few
j_gene: TRBJ1-1
len: 14
CDR3nt: TGTGCCAGCAGTATACAGGGGTGGAACACTGAAGCTTTCTTT
CDR3aa: CASSIQGWNTEAFF

d_gene: NA
v_gene: TRBV7-2
abundance: many
j_gene: TRBJ2-2
len: 13
CDR3nt: TGTGCCAGCAGCTTAAGGGGCACCGGGGAGCTGTTTTTT
CDR3aa: CASSLRGTGELFF

d_gene: NA
v_gene: TRBV6-1
abundance: few
j_gene: TRBJ2-5
len: 15
CDR3nt: TGTGCCAGCAGTGAGTCGCGGGATGTAGTAGAGACCCAGTACTTC
CDR3aa: CASSESRDVVETQYF

d_gene: TRBD1
v_gene: TRBV20-1
abundance: NA
j_gene: TRBJ2-1
len: 16
CDR3nt: TGCAGTGCTAGCCTCCGGGACAGGGGTTGGGTGGATGAGCAGTTCTTC
CDR3aa: CSASLRDRGWVDEQFF

d_gene: NA
v_gene: TRBV9
abundance: NA
j_gene: TRBJ2-1
len: 16
CDR3nt: TGTGCCAGCAGCGTAGGCCCTTTTGGTCTGCGCAATGAGCAGTTCTTC
CDR3aa: CASSVGPFGLRNEQFF

d_gene: TRBD2
v_gene: TRBV29-1
abundance: many
j_gene: TRBJ2-5
len: 12
CDR3nt: TGCAGCGTATCTAGCGGCCAAGAGACCCAGTACTTC
CDR3aa: CSVSSGQETQYF

d_gene: NA
v_gene: TRBV15
abundance: NA
j_gene: TRBJ1-6
len: 14
CDR3nt: TGTGCCACCAGCAGAGCTTCGGGGAATTCACCCCTCCACTTT
CDR3aa: CATSRASGNSPLHF

d_gene: NA
v_gene: TRBV5-1
abundance: few
j_gene: TRBJ2-2
len: 15
CDR3nt: TGCGCCAGCAGCGGCGGAGGGTCGAACACCGGGGAGCTGTTTTTT
CDR3aa: CASSGGGSNTGELFF

d_gene: NA
v_gene: TRBV24-1
abundance: NA
j_gene: TRBJ2-5
len: 16
CDR3nt: TGTGCCACCAGTGATTTGGGTTGGCAGGGTGGGGAGACCCAGTACTTC
CDR3aa: CATSDLGWQGGETQYF

d_gene: NA
v_gene: TRBV12-3/TRBV12-4
abundance: many
j_gene: TRBJ2-3
len: 14
CDR3nt: TGTGCCAGCAGCCCCTCGAAGAGCACAGATACGCAGTATTTT
CDR3aa: CASSPSKSTDTQYF

d_gene: NA
v_gene: TRBV5-1
abundance: NA
j_gene: TRBJ2-5
len: 14
CDR3nt: TGCGCCAGCAGCTTGGCGGGGGACGAAGAGACCCAGTACTTC
CDR3aa: CASSLAGDEETQYF

d_gene: TRBD2
v_gene: TRBV27
abundance: few
j_gene: TRBJ2-3
len: 16
CDR3nt: TGTGCCAGCAGTTTCACAGCGGGAGGGGGCATGAATACGCAGTATTTT
CDR3aa: CASSFTAGGGMNTQYF

d_gene: NA
v_gene: TRBV5-1
abundance: NA
j_gene: TRBJ2-2
len: 16
CDR3nt: TGCGCCAGCAGCTTTACTAGCCCCACGAACACCGGGGAGCTGTTTTTT
CDR3aa: CASSFTSPTNTGELFF

d_gene: NA
v_gene: TRBV5-1
abundance: many
j_gene: TRBJ2-2
len: 12
CDR3nt: TGCGCCAGCAGCTGGGGTGCCGGGGAGCTGTTTTTT
CDR3aa: CASSWGAGELFF